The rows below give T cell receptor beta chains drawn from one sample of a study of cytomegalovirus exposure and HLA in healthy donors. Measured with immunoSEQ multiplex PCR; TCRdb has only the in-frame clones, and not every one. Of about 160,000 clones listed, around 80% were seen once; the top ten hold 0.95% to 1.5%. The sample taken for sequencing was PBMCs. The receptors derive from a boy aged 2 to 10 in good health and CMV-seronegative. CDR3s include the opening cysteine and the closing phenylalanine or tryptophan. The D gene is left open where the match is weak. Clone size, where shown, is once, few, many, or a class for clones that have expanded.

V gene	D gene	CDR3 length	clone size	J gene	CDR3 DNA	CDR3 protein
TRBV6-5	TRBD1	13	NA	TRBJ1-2	TGTGCCAGCAGGGCCGGGACAGGGGATGGCTACACCTTC	CASRAGTGDGYTF
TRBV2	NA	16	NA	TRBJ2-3	TGTGCCAGCAGGGGCCGGGACGGGAGAAGCACAGATACGCAGTATTTT	CASRGRDGRSTDTQYF
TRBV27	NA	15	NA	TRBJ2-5	TGTGCCAGCAGTTCCCGACTCACAGGCTGGGAGACCCAGTACTTC	CASSSRLTGWETQYF
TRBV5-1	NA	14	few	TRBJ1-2	TGCGCCAGCAGCTGGGGTCACGGGGGCTATGGCTACACCTTC	CASSWGHGGYGYTF
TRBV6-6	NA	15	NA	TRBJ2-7	TGTGCCAGCAGCCCCTCAGAACCTGGCTCCTACGAGCAGTACTTC	CASSPSEPGSYEQYF
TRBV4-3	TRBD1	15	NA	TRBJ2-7	TGCGCCAGCAGCGGGGGACAGGGGGCTTCCTACGAGCAGTACTTC	CASSGGQGASYEQYF
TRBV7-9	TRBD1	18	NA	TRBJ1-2	TGTGCCAGCAGCTCTTCCACAGGGGGGGCGCCATATTACCATGGCTACACCTTC	CASSSSTGGAPYYHGYTF
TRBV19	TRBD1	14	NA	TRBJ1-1	TGTGCCAGTAGTAAAGGACAGGGAGGCACTGAAGCTTTCTTT	CASSKGQGGTEAFF
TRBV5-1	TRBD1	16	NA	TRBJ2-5	TGCGCCAGCAGCTTGGAGGGACAGGGCAACCAAGAGACCCAGTACTTC	CASSLEGQGNQETQYF
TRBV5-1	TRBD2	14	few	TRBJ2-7	TGCGCCAGCAGCATCAGCGGGAGGGTATATGAGCAGTACTTC	CASSISGRVYEQYF
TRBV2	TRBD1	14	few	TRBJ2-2	TGTGCCAGCAGTGAAGCCAGGGGGACCGGGGAGCTGTTTTTT	CASSEARGTGELFF
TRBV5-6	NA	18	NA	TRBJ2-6	TGTGCCAGCAGCTTGGGGGCAGGGGGGAACTCTGGGGCCAACGTCCTGACTTTC	CASSLGAGGNSGANVLTF
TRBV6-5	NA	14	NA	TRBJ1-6	TGTGCCAGCAGCCCTAACTCCTATAATTCACCCCTCCACTTT	CASSPNSYNSPLHF
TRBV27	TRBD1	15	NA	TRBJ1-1	TGTGCCAGCAGTTTCCGGGGACAGGGGAACACTGAAGCTTTCTTT	CASSFRGQGNTEAFF
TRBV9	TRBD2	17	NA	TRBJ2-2	TGTGCCAGCAGCACTCAGGCAAGCGGGAGTCGGACCGGGGAGCTGTTTTTT	CASSTQASGSRTGELFF